In its sample, the clone carrying this T cell receptor (beta chain) was seen many times. Described time point: newly diagnosed GD, antithyroid drugs for less than 3 months. PBMCs were the source of the RNA used for TCR sequencing. CDR3-region Arm-PCR and iRepertoire HTBI primers produced the TCR beta libraries. TCRdb re-called the multiplex PCR reads through MiXCR, storing one row per CDR3 protein. Here the sample spans 620,000 or so distinct CDR3 sequences, about 15% being singletons. The data stem from a study of regulatory T cells in long-lasting Graves disease. For the study at large: Graves' cases, newly diagnosed, had used antithyroid drugs under 3 months.

In germline, CDR1 is SNHLY, CDR2 FYNNEI. The CDR3 has 15 residues. The ends were cut back, 7 bases at V and 3 bases at J, with 18 bases in the middle. This same sample was also part of a study on T cells in Graves' hyperthyroidism and ophthalmopathy. From that paper: Stable hyperthyroidism: no ophthalmopathy progression over 18 months of follow-up. A set of HTBI primers served as the primers for a first-round RT-PCR of the TCR CDR3.

The gene calls are TRBV2 and TRBJ2-5; D remains ambiguous. The source material was peripheral blood mononuclear cells (PBMCs), sampled at new diagnosis, from a patient treated with antithyroid drugs. The clonotype comes from a woman in her twenties or thirties with Graves disease. CDR3 nucleotide sequence: TGTGCCAGCACTCGCGAATCAAAATTGAAAGAGACCCAGTACTTC. Protein: CASTRESKLKETQYF. The variable domain in full, completed from reference TRBV2 and TRBJ2-5, reads EPEVTQTPSHQVTQMGQEVILRCVPISNHLYFYWYRQILGQKVEFLVSFYNNEISEKSEIFDDQFSVERPDGSNFTLKIRSTKLEDSAMYFCASTRESKLKETQYFGPGTRLLVL.